The clone carrying this T cell receptor (beta chain) occurred many times. Antigen specificity is unknown. The source of the sample is a study of T-cell reconstitution after alpha-beta-depleted transplantation in children. V lost 0 bases and J 0 bases, leaving 5 bases between the germline ends. Per germline, CDR1 LNHNV and CDR2 YYDKDF (reference sequence). The CDR3 runs to 15 residues. Researchers prepared the TCRbeta library using unique molecular identifiers, the study reports. TCRdb reprocessed the PCR reads via MiXCR and lists one record per CDR3 protein. The repertoire holds hundreds of thousands of distinct CDR3 sequences, with 20% to 25% as singletons. General study findings and limits: Some patients' high day-60 TCRbeta diversity was attributed to recipient cells surviving conditioning.

This receptor was identified in a boy under three years old who had a stem cell transplant for acute myeloid leukemia, so the T cells may come from the graft donor. The rearrangement joins TRBV15 to TRBJ1-4; tentatively, D is TRBD1 (5 bases). Sample: PBMCs, mostly from graft donor cells, taken 360 days after TCRalphabeta/CD19-depleted stem cell transplant. This chain's CDR3 is CATSREGATNEKLFF. The CDR3, as DNA: TGTGCCACCAGCAGAGAGGGGGCAACTAATGAAAAACTGTTTTTT.